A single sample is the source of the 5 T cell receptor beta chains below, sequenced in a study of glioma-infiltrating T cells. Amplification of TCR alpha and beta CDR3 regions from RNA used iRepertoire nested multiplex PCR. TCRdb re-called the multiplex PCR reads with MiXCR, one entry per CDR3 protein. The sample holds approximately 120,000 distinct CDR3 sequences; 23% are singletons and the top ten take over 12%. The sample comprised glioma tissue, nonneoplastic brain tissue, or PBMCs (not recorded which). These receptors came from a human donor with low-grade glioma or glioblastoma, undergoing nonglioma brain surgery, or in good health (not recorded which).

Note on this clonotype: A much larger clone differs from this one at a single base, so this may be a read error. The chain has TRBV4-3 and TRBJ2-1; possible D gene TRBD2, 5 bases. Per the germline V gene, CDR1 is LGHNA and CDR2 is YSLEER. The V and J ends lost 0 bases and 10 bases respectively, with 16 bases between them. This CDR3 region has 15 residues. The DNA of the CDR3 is TGCGCCAGCAGCCAAGATGGAGGTGGGCCAGGAGAGCAGTTCTTC. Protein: CASSQDGGGPGEQFF.

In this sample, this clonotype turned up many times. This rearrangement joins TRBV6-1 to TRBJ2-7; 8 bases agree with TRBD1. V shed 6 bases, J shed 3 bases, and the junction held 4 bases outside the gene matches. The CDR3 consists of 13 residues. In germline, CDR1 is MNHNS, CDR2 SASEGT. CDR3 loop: CASRQGQVYEQYF. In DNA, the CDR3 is TGTGCCAGCAGACAGGGACAGGTCTACGAGCAGTACTTC.

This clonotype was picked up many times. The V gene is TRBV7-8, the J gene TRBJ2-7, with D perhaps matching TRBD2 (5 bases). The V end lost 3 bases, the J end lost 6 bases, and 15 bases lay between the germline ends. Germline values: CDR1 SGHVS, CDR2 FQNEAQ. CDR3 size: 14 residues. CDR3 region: CASSFPGIVLEQYF. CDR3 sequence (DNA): TGTGCCAGCAGCTTTCCCGGGATCGTACTCGAGCAGTACTTC.

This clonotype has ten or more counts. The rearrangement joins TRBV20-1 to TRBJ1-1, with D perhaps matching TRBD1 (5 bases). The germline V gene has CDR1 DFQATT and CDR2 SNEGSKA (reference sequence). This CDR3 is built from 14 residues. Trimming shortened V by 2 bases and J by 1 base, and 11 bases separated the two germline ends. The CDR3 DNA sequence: TGCAGTGCTAGACGCGGGACTTCGAACACTGAAGCTTTCTTT. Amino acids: CSARRGTSNTEAFF.

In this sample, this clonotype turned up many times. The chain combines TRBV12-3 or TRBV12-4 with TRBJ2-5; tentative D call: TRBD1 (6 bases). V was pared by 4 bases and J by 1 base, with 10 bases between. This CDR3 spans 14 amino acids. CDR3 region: CASSWGRGQETQYF. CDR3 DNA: TGTGCCAGCAGTTGGGGCAGGGGCCAAGAGACCCAGTACTTC.